The next 25 T cell receptor beta chains were all read from a single sample in a study of CD8 T cell repertoires and HIV-1 epitope variants. The antigens of these receptors remain unknown. Clones were sequenced by immunoSEQ multiplex PCR, and TCRdb holds only the in-frame ones, with some missing. The repertoire holds about 7,000 clones, with around 64% as singletons. Sequencing was performed on cultured CD8+ T cells derived from PBMCs. The source of these receptors is a male donor with HIV.

This clone was observed a handful of times. The CDR3 is CASSVDSSREQYF. In DNA form, the CDR3 reads TGTGCCAGCAGCGTAGATTCTAGCCGCGAGCAGTACTTC. The chain combines TRBV9 with TRBJ2-7; a possible D gene is TRBD2 (5 bases). CDR3 length: 13 amino acids. Germline values: CDR1 SGDLS, CDR2 YYNGEE. V lost 0 bases, J lost 6 bases, and 10 bases lay in between.

The V and J genes are TRBV9 and TRBJ1-1; 7 nucleotides agree with TRBD1. Germline values: CDR1 SGDLS, CDR2 YYNGEE. The CDR3 is 18 residues long. Losses at the gene ends were 1 base for V and 0 bases for J; bases not matched to a gene: 12. This chain's CDR3 is CASSVSPQGENMNTEAFF. The CDR3 DNA reads as TGTGCCAGCAGCGTATCTCCCCAGGGGGAAAACATGAACACTGAAGCTTTCTTT.

The J gene is TRBJ1-5, the V gene TRBV18; 9 nucleotides line up with TRBD1. Germline V lookup: CDR1 KGHSH, CDR2 LQKENI. CDR3 length equals 16 residues. The junction had 5 bases not matched to a gene; V was cut back by 4 bases and J by 1 base. The CDR3 sequence is CASSLLGTGSNQPQHF. The DNA for the CDR3 is TGTGCCAGCTCACTACTGGGGACAGGGAGCAATCAGCCCCAGCATTTT.

The CDR3 DNA reads as TGTGCCAGCAGTCCGGGACCGCTTCAAGAGACCCAGTACTTC. Translated: CASSPGPLQETQYF. This chain joins TRBV13 and TRBJ2-5; D might be TRBD1 or TRBD2, each matching 5 bases. Germline lookup yields CDR1 PRHDT and CDR2 FYEKMQ (reference sequence). V gave up 6 bases and J gave up 2 bases, with 13 bases separating them. The CDR3 sequence is 14 residues long.

CDR3 DNA: TGTGCCAGTGATACAGGGGGCTGGTCTAGCAATCAGCCCCAGCATTTT. This codes for CASDTGGWSSNQPQHF. The rearrangement links TRBV19 to TRBJ1-5; 9 bases are a match to TRBD1. Germline V CDR1 and CDR2: LNHDA, SQIVND (reference sequence). V gave up 8 bases and J gave up 0 bases; unmatched junction bases: 8. The CDR3 consists of 16 residues.

V is TRBV6-5 and J is TRBJ1-4; D gene ambiguous. This CDR3 comprises 14 residues. Trimming pared 3 bases from V and 4 bases from J, leaving 9 bases between. Germline V lookup: CDR1 MNHEY, CDR2 SVGAGI. CDR3 nucleotides: TGTGCCAGCAGTTATGGGCCTTTTAATGAAAAACTGTTTTTT. Its translation: CASSYGPFNEKLFF.

The chain combines TRBV5-1 with TRBJ2-2; TRBD2 matches 11 bases. V shed 2 bases and J 4 bases; nucleotides not matched to a gene: 4. Germline CDR1 reads SGHRS; CDR2 reads YFSETQ. The CDR3 sequence is 16 residues long. The CDR3 DNA is TGCGCCAGCAGCTTAATAGCGGGAGGGTCCACCGGGGAGCTGTTTTTT. Protein sequence: CASSLIAGGSTGELFF.

The chain recombines TRBV7-9 with TRBJ2-1; D might be TRBD2 (5 bases). Per the germline V gene, CDR1 is SEHNR and CDR2 is FQNEAQ (reference sequence). The CDR3 contains 13 residues. With 5 bases removed from V and 8 bases from J, the gap between germline ends came to 13 bases. The CDR3 spells CASSPPGSDEQFF. CDR3 nucleotides: TGTGCCAGCAGCCCCCCGGGGAGCGATGAGCAGTTCTTC. The full variable domain, its missing parts supplied by reference TRBV7-9 and TRBJ2-1, is DTGVSQNPRHKITKRGQNVTFRCDPISEHNRLYWYRQTLGQGPEFLTYFQNEAQLEKSRLLSDRFSAERPKGSFSTLEIQRTEQGDSAMYLCASSPPGSDEQFFGPGTRLTVL.

A few counts support this clone. This chain connects TRBV18 to TRBJ2-1, with D hard to call. Per the germline V gene, CDR1 is KGHSH and CDR2 is LQKENI. This CDR3 has 14 residues. V dropped 3 bases and J dropped 3 bases, with 9 bases sitting between them. CDR3 residues: CASSPETNYNEQFF. The CDR3 DNA follows: TGTGCCAGCTCACCCGAGACAAACTACAATGAGCAGTTCTTC.

The J gene is TRBJ2-1, the V gene TRBV28, with D hard to call. Germline-derived CDR1 and CDR2 are MDHEN and SYDVKM. The ends were cut back, 6 bases at V and 2 bases at J, with 11 bases in the middle. This CDR3 is built from 14 residues. The DNA for the CDR3 is TGTGCCAGCAGCCCCATGGAAGCCTACAATGAGCAGTTCTTC. Amino acids: CASSPMEAYNEQFF. Using reference TRBV28 and TRBJ2-1 for the parts outside the CDR3, the full variable domain is DVKVTQSSRYLVKRTGEKVFLECVQDMDHENMFWYRQDPGLGLRLIYFSYDVKMKEKGDIPEGYSVSREKKERFSLILESASTNQTSMYLCASSPMEAYNEQFFGPGTRLTVL.

This chain uses TRBV5-5 with TRBJ2-4; 8 nucleotides agree with TRBD2. V dropped 0 bases and J dropped 2; count of bases not matched to a gene: 7. This CDR3 is built from 17 residues. Germline V gene sequence: CDR1 SGHKS, CDR2 YYEKEE (reference sequence). The CDR3: CASSLERGLGSKNIQYF. In nucleotides, the CDR3 is TGTGCCAGCAGCTTGGAGCGGGGGTTGGGGTCCAAAAACATTCAGTACTTC.

Of note for this clone: Germline and junction disagree at one end, which may indicate a read error. CDR3 bases: TGTGCCAGCAGTTTAGGGCGGGAGGAAGGCCGGGGAGCTGTTTTT. It is translated as CASSLGREEGRGAVF. The chain couples TRBV28 to TRBJ2-2; 8 nucleotides line up with TRBD2. Germline assignment: CDR1 MDHEN and CDR2 SYDVKM. CDR3 size: 15 residues.

This clone has only a few counts. The V call is TRBV5-3, the J call TRBJ1-5, with a weak D call TRBD1 (6 bases). TRBV5-3 is assigned to the ORF class and has an uncertain function. V shed 4 bases and J shed 4 bases, with 30 bases lying between them. The CDR3 contains 20 residues. The CDR3 spells CARSGTDYRALGERNQPQHF. CDR3 in DNA: TGTGCCAGAAGCGGTACCGATTACAGGGCCCTGGGCGAGAGGAATCAGCCCCAGCATTTT.

This clone turned up a few times. The genes are TRBV28 and TRBJ1-5, with D possibly TRBD1 on 5 matching bases. The CDR3 runs 14 residues. Germline assignment: CDR1 MDHEN and CDR2 SYDVKM. Trimming removed 0 bases at V and 3 bases at J, with 6 bases between. The CDR3 nucleotides read TGTGCCAGCAGTTTATGGACAGTCAATCAGCCCCAGCATTTT. Protein product: CASSLWTVNQPQHF.

The V gene is TRBV5-4, the J gene TRBJ2-2, with 7 bases fitting TRBD1. Trimming removed 2 bases from V and 5 bases from J; junction bases left unmatched: 6. Germline loops: CDR1 SGHNT, CDR2 YYREEE (reference sequence). The CDR3 extends over 15 amino acids. The CDR3 nucleotides read TGTGCCAGCAGCTTCGACAGGGTTGTTACCGGGGAGCTGTTTTTT. Translating it yields CASSFDRVVTGELFF.

This clone was seen only a few times. The chain is built from TRBV20-1 and TRBJ2-7; TRBD1 matches at 10 bases. J was trimmed by 6 bases and V by 5 bases; bases with no gene match: 1. The CDR3 has 11 residues. The V gene's germline CDR1 is DFQATT and CDR2 SNEGSKA (reference sequence). CDR3 sequence (DNA): TGCAGTGCTCGGACAGGGGGCGAGCAGTACTTC. It codes for CSARTGGEQYF.

The rearrangement joins TRBV7-9 to TRBJ1-2, with 7 positions matching TRBD1. Per the germline V gene, CDR1 is SEHNR and CDR2 is FQNEAQ (reference sequence). The CDR3 totals 15 residues. V was clipped by 5 bases and J by 7 bases; unmatched bases: 13. The CDR3 is CASSLGDSGRGGYTF. In DNA, the CDR3 is TGTGCCAGCAGCCTAGGGGACAGCGGGAGGGGTGGCTACACCTTC.

V usage is TRBV9 and J usage is TRBJ2-3; no reliable D call. V was pared by 0 bases and J by 10 bases, with 15 bases between. The CDR3 has 14 residues. Germline loops: CDR1 SGDLS, CDR2 YYNGEE. The CDR3, as DNA: TGTGCCAGCAGCGTAGTCCCCTCCCGGATGGCGCAGTATTTT. Translating gives CASSVVPSRMAQYF.

The chain is built from TRBV27 and TRBJ2-1; D perhaps matches TRBD1 (6 bases). The CDR3 has 16 residues. Per germline, CDR1 MNHEY and CDR2 SMNVEV (reference sequence). Deletions cut 9 bases from V and 4 bases from J, with 22 bases between. CDR3 bases: TGTGCCAGTAACCATTGGGCAGGGGCGGTGTACAATGAGCAGTTCTTC. It codes for CASNHWAGAVYNEQFF.

The rearrangement uses TRBV6-6 and TRBJ2-7; D possibly corresponds to TRBD2 (6 bases). Per germline, CDR1 MNHNY and CDR2 SVGAGI (reference sequence). CDR3 length: 12 residues. The V end lost 6 bases, the J end lost 6 bases, and 12 bases lay between the germline ends. CDR3 sequence (DNA): TGTGCCAGCAGCTTACGAGCGGGCGAGCAGTACTTC. The encoded protein is CASSLRAGEQYF.

The chain has TRBV27 and TRBJ2-7; D perhaps matches TRBD1 (6 bases). The CDR3 length is 14 residues. Trimming removed 5 bases from V and 4 bases from J, with 15 bases in between. The V gene's germline CDR1 is MNHEY and CDR2 SMNVEV (reference sequence). In DNA, the CDR3 is TGTGCCAGCAGTACGACATACAGGGAATACGAGCAGTACTTC. As protein: CASSTTYREYEQYF.

The V gene is TRBV28, the J gene TRBJ2-3; D remains unclear. The CDR3 totals 12 residues. Germline-derived CDR1 and CDR2 are MDHEN and SYDVKM. Trimming shortened V by 5 bases and J by 7 bases, and 10 bases separated the two germline ends. The chain's CDR3 is CASSPVVYTQYF. The DNA for the CDR3 is TGTGCCAGCAGTCCCGTGGTATATACGCAGTATTTT.

The rearrangement uses TRBV19 and TRBJ2-2; D unclear. With 5 bases removed from V and 4 bases from J, the gap between germline ends came to 8 bases. Germline V gives CDR1 LNHDA, CDR2 SQIVND (reference sequence). The CDR3 runs 13 residues. In nucleotides, the CDR3 is TGTGCCAGTAGTTCGGTGGGCACCGGGGAGCTGTTTTTT. Translation: CASSSVGTGELFF.

The V gene is TRBV5-1, the J gene TRBJ2-3, with D unresolved. The CDR3 runs 11 residues. In germline, CDR1 is SGHRS, CDR2 YFSETQ. Trimming took 5 bases from V and 5 from J, leaving 6 bases between them. Written as DNA, the CDR3 is TGCGCCAGCAGGGATCTAGATACGCAGTATTTT. Translated: CASRDLDTQYF.

The chain has TRBV5-1 and TRBJ2-1; a weak D match, TRBD2 (5 bases). The CDR3 spans 14 residues. Germline V CDR1 and CDR2: SGHRS, YFSETQ. Trimming pared 1 base from V and 6 bases from J, leaving 11 bases between. CDR3 DNA sequence: TGCGCCAGCAGCTTGAACCGGGGTACCAATGAGCAGTTCTTC. Its translation: CASSLNRGTNEQFF.